This T cell receptor beta chain was recorded in a study of cytomegalovirus exposure and HLA in healthy donors (dated by TCRdb to the late 2010s). For the wider study: According to a later analysis, the 100 to 150 validation repertoires were produced on the same platform as the roughly 700 repertoires of the first cohort. The study combined high-throughput TCR immunosequencing, statistical association of individual TCRs with disease status, and machine learning to predict cytomegalovirus infection status. The study was designed to test whether signatures of past pathogen exposure could be identified by cataloging public T cell receptors. In addition to the first cohort of 500 to 850 subjects, a separate validation cohort of over 90 different subjects was used.

Worth noting for this clone: The antigen it binds to is not known. Qualities for individual bases were not recorded, and no much larger clone is one base off.

Separate from the approximately 700-subject first cohort, the validation cohort of roughly 120 subjects was the group to which the donors belonged. Overall study results and their limits: The authors suggested that the approach could potentially be generalized to other disease states and immunological phenotypes. The study listed 164 TCR beta chains as associated with cytomegalovirus. In a later analysis, TCRs clustered in the first cohort were found to also tend to co-occur in the roughly 120 validation repertoires, with around 94% of cluster scores above 0. The validation cohort had no HLA typing available for a later analysis, so co-occurrence within that cohort was assessed over all 120 repertoires. Most TCR sequences were seen in very few donors, while some public TCRs were found in many individuals. Cytomegalovirus status was reported to be diagnosed by the classifier with high specificity and sensitivity in both the original and validation cohorts. A few of the identified cytomegalovirus-associated TCR beta chains were confirmed in vitro to be specific for cytomegalovirus antigens.

The germline V gene specifies SQVTM as CDR1 and ANQGSEA as CDR2. Relative to germline, V is 7 bases shorter and J is 9 bases shorter, with 15 bases between their ends. The CDR3 contains 11 residues, cysteine and phenylalanine counted. This entry keeps only the CDR3 DNA: 33 bases, framed from base 1. Library construction relied on the immunoSEQ multiplex PCR assay. The paper's data handling went like this. A statistical classification framework was built to diagnose cytomegalovirus status from the catalog of TCR beta chain sequences. As stored in TCRdb, this immuneACCESS dataset retains in-frame rearrangements with V and J assigned. A fraction of the clones does not appear; measured against another copy, unresolved V genes explain less than half of the discrepancy, and the remainder lacks a known reason. The V and J calls and clone size come from that table; D and trimming were worked out from the DNA. Recorded for this sample are some 64,000 clones; 90% to 97% of them occurred a single time. The top ten clonotypes cover roughly 1.2% of the sample.

The chain employs TRBV29-1 and TRBJ1-1, with a weak D call of TRBD1 (6 bases match). The receptor comes from a woman younger than 30 in good health and CMV-seronegative. Sequenced material: PBMCs. CDR3 region: CSAGGQQKAFF. The nucleotides read TGCAGCGCCGGTGGACAGCAAAAAGCTTTCTTT.